The 23 T cell receptor beta chains listed next were all sequenced from one sample in a study of control samples from healthy donors and cancer patients. Repertoires were generated with immunoSEQ multiplex PCR, while TCRdb's copy carries only in-frame clones and drops some. The sample lists about 130,000 clones, about 93% occurring once. The material sequenced was blood. The receptors originated from a middle-aged man in good health.

The chain joins TRBV5-1 to TRBJ1-5; D not certain. From germline, CDR1 is SGHRS and CDR2 YFSETQ. The CDR3 sequence is 14 residues long. Trimming took 4 bases from V and 7 from J, leaving 15 bases between them. The CDR3: CASSPTTREQPQHF. CDR3 DNA sequence: TGCGCCAGCAGCCCCACAACAAGAGAACAGCCCCAGCATTTT.

V and J are TRBV19 and TRBJ2-1; 7 nucleotides align to TRBD2. Germline assignment: CDR1 LNHDA and CDR2 SQIVND (reference sequence). V shed 4 bases and J 7 bases; nucleotides not matched to a gene: 4. This CDR3 has 13 amino acids. The CDR3: CASSRWGGNEQFF. In DNA, the CDR3 is TGTGCCAGTAGTAGGTGGGGGGGGAATGAGCAGTTCTTC.

The chain recombines TRBV6-2 or TRBV6-3 with TRBJ2-7, with 9 bases that match TRBD1. The CDR3 covers 15 residues. Per the germline V gene, CDR1 is MNHEY and CDR2 is SVGEGT. V lost 5 bases and J lost 2; bases outside the gene matches: 7. This chain's CDR3 is CASSQPGQGTYEQYF. The CDR3 DNA sequence: TGTGCCAGCAGTCAACCGGGACAGGGTACCTACGAGCAGTACTTC.

The rearrangement links TRBV12-3 or TRBV12-4 to TRBJ1-3, with D unclear. The CDR3 is 13 amino acids. V lost 6 bases, J lost 2 bases, and 8 bases lay in between. The CDR3 protein is CASRTSTGNTIYF. DNA for the CDR3: TGTGCCAGCAGGACATCAACTGGAAACACCATATATTTT.

The chain has TRBV7-3 and TRBJ2-3, with 12 bases lining up with TRBD2. V was pared by 5 bases and J by 2 bases, with 2 bases of the junction left unmatched. There are 15 residues in the CDR3. The germline V gene has CDR1 SGHTA and CDR2 FQGTGA. The CDR3 bases are TGTGCCAGCAGCCGGACTAGCGGGGTCACAGATACGCAGTATTTT. It is translated as CASSRTSGVTDTQYF.

This rearrangement joins TRBV27 to TRBJ1-1; TRBD1 agrees at 8 bases. Germline V gene sequence: CDR1 MNHEY, CDR2 SMNVEV (reference sequence). This CDR3 spans 16 amino acids. Losses at the gene ends were 2 bases for V and 11 bases for J; bases not matched to a gene: 16. CDR3 residues: CASSLRKGQEGPGAFF. The CDR3 DNA reads as TGTGCCAGCAGTTTAAGGAAGGGACAGGAAGGCCCGGGGGCTTTCTTT.

V is TRBV30 and J is TRBJ2-3; either TRBD1 or TRBD2 may fit D (6 bases each). This CDR3 comprises 14 residues. Trimming cost V 7 bases and J 2 bases, with 16 bases left between them. CDR1 GTSNPN and CDR2 SVGIG come from the germline V gene (reference sequence). The CDR3 is CASGGRSFTDTQYF. The CDR3 DNA reads TGTGCCTCCGGGGGCCGATCCTTCACAGATACGCAGTATTTT. Based on the CDR3 plus reference TRBV30 and TRBJ2-3, the full variable domain is SQTIHQWPATLVQPVGSPLSLECTVEGTSNPNLYWYRQAAGRGLQLLFYSVGIGQISSEVPQNLSASRPQDRQFILSSKKLLLSDSGFYLCASGGRSFTDTQYFGPGTRLTVL.

Only one count was recorded for this clone. The V call is TRBV10-2, the J call TRBJ2-1; 15 bases are a match to TRBD2. The ends lost 3 bases at V and 2 bases at J; junction bases unmatched: 11. The CDR3 runs to 20 residues. Germline V CDR1 and CDR2: WSHSY, SAAADI. The CDR3 nucleotides are TGCGCCAGCAGTGACCCGGGACTAGCGGGGGGTAGAAGGCCCTACAATGAGCAGTTCTTC. Its protein is CASSDPGLAGGRRPYNEQFF.

This clone was seen a single time. The rearrangement uses TRBV27 and TRBJ2-7; 10 bases agree with TRBD1. The germline V gene encodes CDR1 MNHEY and CDR2 SMNVEV (reference sequence). The V segment lost 4 bases and the J segment 0 bases; nucleotides outside the gene matches: 6. The CDR3 totals 16 residues. The DNA for the CDR3 is TGTGCCAGCAGTTACCGACAGGGGGCGTACTCCTACGAGCAGTACTTC. Protein product: CASSYRQGAYSYEQYF.

V and J are TRBV3-1 (or the pseudogene TRBV3-2) and TRBJ2-5, with D hard to call. In germline, CDR1 is LGHDT, CDR2 YNNKEL (reference sequence). Between the trimmed V and J ends, which lost 0 bases and 5 bases, there was a span of 19 bases. CDR3 length: 17 residues. CDR3 amino acids: CASSQDWAPSTEETQYF. The CDR3 nucleotides are TGTGCCAGCAGCCAAGATTGGGCACCCTCGACCGAGGAGACCCAGTACTTC.

This clone was detected only once. CDR3: CAPGGQGPYEQYF. CDR3 DNA: TGTGCCCCTGGGGGACAGGGGCCCTACGAGCAGTACTTC. The gene calls are TRBV27 and TRBJ2-7; 10 bases map to TRBD1. The CDR3 contains 13 residues. Trimming cost V 11 bases and J 2 bases; bases outside gene matches: 6. CDR1 is MNHEY, CDR2 SMNVEV, per germline (reference sequence).

The V and J genes are TRBV6-7 and TRBJ1-3, with unresolved D. TRBV6-7 is treated as an ORF (open reading frame) with a function not yet certain. This CDR3 spans 19 amino acids. V dropped 0 bases and J dropped 2 bases, with 20 bases sitting between them. CDR3 sequence reads: CASSYSPARPLRTGNTIYF. CDR3 coding DNA: TGTGCCAGCAGTTACTCCCCGGCCAGGCCTCTTCGTACTGGAAACACCATATATTTT.

The chain is built from TRBV7-8 and TRBJ2-1; TRBD2 agrees at 8 bases. CDR1 is SGHVS and CDR2 is FQNEAQ in the germline V gene. CDR3 length equals 16 residues. V gave up 5 bases and J gave up 1 base; unmatched junction bases: 7. CDR3 in DNA: TGTGCCAGCAGCCGAGACCTAGCGGGTTCCTACAATGAGCAGTTCTTC. Translated, it gives CASSRDLAGSYNEQFF.

This chain joins TRBV18 and TRBJ1-5; 10 bases match TRBD1. The CDR3 covers 15 residues. The ends lost 3 bases at V and 7 bases at J; junction bases unmatched: 6. Looked up from germline, CDR1 is KGHSH and CDR2 is LQKENI. CDR3 amino acids: CASSPGTGVYQPQHF. The CDR3 coding sequence is TGTGCCAGCTCACCTGGGACAGGGGTATACCAGCCCCAGCATTTT. Combining the CDR3 with reference TRBV18 and TRBJ1-5 gives the whole variable domain NAGVMQNPRHLVRRRGQEARLRCSPMKGHSHVYWYRQLPEEGLKFMVYLQKENIIDESGMPKERFSAEFPKEGPSILRIQQVVRGDSAAYFCASSPGTGVYQPQHFGDGTRLSIL.

J is TRBJ1-2 and V is TRBV5-1, with a possible D match to TRBD1 (6 bases). The CDR3 has 15 amino acids. The V gene lost 0 bases and the J gene lost 7 bases, with 16 bases spanning the gap. Germline loops: CDR1 SGHRS, CDR2 YFSETQ. Here the CDR3 DNA reads TGCGCCAGCAGCTTGGCGGGTACAGGGATCGGTGGCTACACCTTC. Encoded protein: CASSLAGTGIGGYTF.

As to this clone: At the DNA level, this CDR3 is encoded by other sequences in the same sample as well. The rearrangement uses TRBV7-9 and TRBJ2-7; no firm D call. Germline-derived CDR1 and CDR2 are SEHNR and FQNEAQ (reference sequence). CDR3 length: 11 amino acids. V was trimmed by 4 bases and J by 2 bases, leaving 3 bases between them. The CDR3 coding sequence is TGTGCCAGCAGCTCCACCTACGAGCAGTACTTC. Translating it yields CASSSTYEQYF.

V gene TRBV19 combines with J gene TRBJ1-5; 9 bases fit TRBD1. The CDR3 loop spans 16 amino acids. Trimming removed 2 bases from V and 7 bases from J; junction bases left unmatched: 9. Germline CDR1 LNHDA, CDR2 SQIVND (reference sequence). CDR3 sequence: CASSITPGQGGQPQHF. The CDR3 coding sequence is TGTGCCAGTAGTATAACGCCGGGACAGGGCGGACAGCCCCAGCATTTT.

The CDR3, as DNA: TGTGCCAGCTCACAGGGCATCAGGGGCGCCACCTACAATGAGCAGTTCTTC. It encodes CASSQGIRGATYNEQFF. The V and J genes are TRBV18 and TRBJ2-1; a possible D gene is TRBD1 (6 bases). Germline CDR1 KGHSH, CDR2 LQKENI. V lost 4 bases to trimming and J lost 2 bases, with 18 bases between them. The CDR3 is made up of 17 amino acids.

V is TRBV18 and J is TRBJ2-5; D is unclear. The CDR3 has 13 amino acids. V lost 0 bases, J lost 2 bases, and 4 bases lay in between. Germline V gene sequence: CDR1 KGHSH, CDR2 LQKENI. DNA of the CDR3: TGTGCCAGCTCACCACCGGGGCAAGAGACCCAGTACTTC. Translation: CASSPPGQETQYF.

The V gene is TRBV6-5, the J gene TRBJ2-1; no firm D call. The germline V gene encodes CDR1 MNHEY and CDR2 SVGAGI. Trimming cost V 2 bases and J 6 bases, with 11 bases left between them. The CDR3 length is 14 residues. The chain's CDR3 is CASSYLMGSNEQFF. The CDR3 DNA is TGTGCCAGCAGTTACCTGATGGGTTCCAATGAGCAGTTCTTC.

The chain is built from TRBV30 and TRBJ2-1; maybe TRBD1 (6 bases). The germline CDR1 and CDR2 sequences are GTSNPN and SVGIG (reference sequence). V was cut by 2 bases and J by 3 bases, with 14 bases left in between. CDR3 length: 15 residues. CDR3 sequence (DNA): TGTGCCTGGAGTTACAGGGCGGATCTCTACAATGAGCAGTTCTTC. It translates to CAWSYRADLYNEQFF. Based on the CDR3 plus reference TRBV30 and TRBJ2-1, the full variable domain is SQTIHQWPATLVQPVGSPLSLECTVEGTSNPNLYWYRQAAGRGLQLLFYSVGIGQISSEVPQNLSASRPQDRQFILSSKKLLLSDSGFYLCAWSYRADLYNEQFFGPGTRLTVL.

V usage is TRBV2 and J usage is TRBJ1-4; maybe TRBD1 (6 bases). The germline gives CDR1 SNHLY, CDR2 FYNNEI. The CDR3 is 14 residues long. Trimming took off 6 bases at V and 2 bases at J, with 10 bases between the two ends. The CDR3 reads CASRYRATNEKLFF. CDR3 DNA sequence: TGTGCCAGCAGATACAGGGCCACTAATGAAAAACTGTTTTTT.

The chain combines TRBV19 with TRBJ1-1, with TRBD1 matching 8 bases. Trimming removed 7 bases from V and 1 base from J; junction bases left unmatched: 8. The CDR3 sequence is 15 residues long. Germline values: CDR1 LNHDA, CDR2 SQIVND (reference sequence). The CDR3 here is CASTITGGANTEAFF. The DNA of the CDR3 is TGTGCCAGTACCATCACAGGGGGAGCGAACACTGAAGCTTTCTTT.